These T cell receptor beta chains were read from a single sample in a study of response to subunit inactivated influenza vaccine. TCRdb fed the RT-PCR reads into MiXCR, producing one record per CDR3 protein. The sample has about 620,000 distinct CDR3 sequences; about 10% are singletons. The source material was PBMCs from blood, sampled on the day of vaccination. Source of these receptors: a man aged 50-59 years who received an inactivated influenza vaccine. Both conserved end residues are part of each CDR3. The D gene is left open where the match is weak. Not all rows give a size; the values are once, few, many and, for expanded clones, a class.

TRBV12-3/TRBV12-4,TRBD1,once,TRBJ2-7,TGTGCCAGCAGTCCGAGACAGGGGCTATTCGAGCAGTACTTC,CASSPRQGLFEQYF
TRBV7-9,-,many,TRBJ2-2,TGTGCCAGCAGCTCAAACGACGGGTTCACTGGGACCGGGGAGCTGTTTTTT,CASSSNDGFTGTGELFF
TRBV4-1,TRBD2,-,TRBJ2-2,TGCGCCAGCAGCCATACTAGCGGGGTCACCGGGGAGCTGTTTTTT,CASSHTSGVTGELFF
TRBV29-1,-,few,TRBJ2-5,TGCAGCGGAGCCTCAGGGTCAGAGACCCAGTACTTC,CSGASGSETQYF
TRBV20-1,TRBD1,-,TRBJ2-5,TGCAGTGCAAAGAGGGGGCTGGAGACCCAGTACTTC,CSAKRGLETQYF
TRBV4-2,TRBD2,many,TRBJ2-3,TGTGCCAGCAGCCGATCAGAGGGGGGGACTAGCGGGATCACAGATACGCAGTATTTT,CASSRSEGGTSGITDTQYF
TRBV12-3/TRBV12-4,-,-,TRBJ2-2,TGTGCCAGCAGCCGTGCCCGTGGGGGTTGGGGCACCGGGGAGCTGTTTTTT,CASSRARGGWGTGELFF
TRBV4-3,TRBD2,few,TRBJ2-1,TGCGCCAGCAGCTGGAGCGGGAGGAGTAATGAGCAGTTCTTC,CASSWSGRSNEQFF
TRBV20-1,-,many,TRBJ1-6,TGCAGTGCTAGAGCTCGAGGGAATAATTCACCCCTCCACTTT,CSARARGNNSPLHF
TRBV20-1,-,-,TRBJ2-2,TGCAGTGCTAGAGGGGACTTTGCGGGCGGGGAGCCGTTTTTT,CSARGDFAGGEPFF